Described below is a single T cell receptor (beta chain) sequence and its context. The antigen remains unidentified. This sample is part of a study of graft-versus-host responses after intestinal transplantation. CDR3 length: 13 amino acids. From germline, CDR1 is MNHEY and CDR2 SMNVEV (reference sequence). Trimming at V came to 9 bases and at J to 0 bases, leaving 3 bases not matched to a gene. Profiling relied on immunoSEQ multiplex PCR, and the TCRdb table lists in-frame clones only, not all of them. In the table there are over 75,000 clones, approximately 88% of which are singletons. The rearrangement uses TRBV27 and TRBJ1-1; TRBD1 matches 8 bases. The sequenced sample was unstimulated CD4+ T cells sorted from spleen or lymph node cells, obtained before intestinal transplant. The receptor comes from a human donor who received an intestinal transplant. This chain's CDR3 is CASGDRMNTEAFF. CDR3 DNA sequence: TGTGCCAGTGGGGACAGGATGAACACTGAAGCTTTCTTT.